Following are 9 T cell receptor beta chains from one sample sequenced in a study of blood T cell repertoires in COVID-19. Assay used: immunoSEQ multiplex PCR; TCRdb lists only in-frame clones, some missing. The sample records some 130,000 clones, more than 85% being singletons. Source material: peripheral blood. The receptors were gathered from a man between 45 and 60 years old with active or convalescent COVID-19.

This chain connects TRBV6-1 to TRBJ1-4; 7 positions agree with TRBD1. The CDR3 is 17 amino acids. Germline trimming cut 4 bases from V and 0 bases from J; bases unmatched to any gene: 8. The germline CDR1 and CDR2 sequences are MNHNS and SASEGT. CDR3 sequence (DNA): TGTGCCAGCAGTGGGAGGGGGCTGACGGCAACTAATGAAAAACTGTTTTTT. Its translation: CASSGRGLTATNEKLFF.

The rearrangement uses TRBV19 and TRBJ1-4; 8 positions match TRBD1. CDR3 length equals 16 residues. After removal of 2 bases from V and 8 bases from J, the junction contained 10 bases not matched to a gene. Germline lookup yields CDR1 LNHDA and CDR2 SQIVND (reference sequence). The CDR3: CASSILRGQGEEKLFF. The DNA for the CDR3 is TGTGCCAGTAGTATACTCCGCGGACAGGGTGAAGAAAAACTGTTTTTT.

The gene calls are TRBV5-4 and TRBJ2-3; tentatively, D is TRBD1 (5 bases). Germline-derived CDR1 and CDR2 are SGHNT and YYREEE (reference sequence). CDR3 length: 17 residues. V was pared by 2 bases and J by 6 bases, with 22 bases between. CDR3 sequence reads: CASSLGVGTKRHDTQYF. CDR3 sequence (DNA): TGTGCCAGCAGCTTAGGGGTAGGTACGAAGAGGCACGATACGCAGTATTTT. The full variable domain, in which reference TRBV5-4 and TRBJ2-3 provide the parts outside the CDR3, is ETGVTQSPTHLIKTRGQQVTLRCSSQSGHNTVSWYQQALGQGPQFIFQYYREEENGRGNFPPRFSGLQFPNYSSELNVNALELDDSALYLCASSLGVGTKRHDTQYFGPGTRLTVL.

The chain combines TRBV6-6 with TRBJ1-3; D uncertain. Germline assignment: CDR1 MNHNY and CDR2 SVGAGI (reference sequence). This CDR3 has 13 residues. V lost 6 bases and J 1 base, leaving 7 bases between the germline ends. The CDR3 DNA sequence: TGTGCCAGCAGCCTAAGATCTGGAAACACCATATATTTT. Amino acid sequence: CASSLRSGNTIYF.

The chain links TRBV6-2 or TRBV6-3 to TRBJ1-4; the D is unclear. The J call may be mistaken, given a closer DNA end match to TRBJ2-2. CDR3 length: 11 amino acids. Germline CDR1 reads MNHEY; CDR2 reads SVGEGT. The CDR3 DNA is TGTGCCAGCAGTGACGGTCGGGAGCTGTTTTTT. Translation: CASSDGRELFF.

This clone occurred once. The chain has TRBV9 and TRBJ1-5; a weak D match, TRBD1 (5 bases). Germline values: CDR1 SGDLS, CDR2 YYNGEE. V dropped 3 bases and J dropped 1 base, with 8 bases sitting between them. This CDR3 is 14 amino acids long. The CDR3 loop is CASSAQGSNQPQHF. CDR3 DNA: TGTGCCAGCAGCGCCCAGGGAAGCAATCAGCCCCAGCATTTT.

The chain recombines TRBV2 with TRBJ2-7; 13 bases match TRBD2. Germline V gene lookup returns CDR1 SNHLY and CDR2 FYNNEI. The CDR3 has 16 residues. The V segment lost 3 bases and the J segment 6 bases; nucleotides outside the gene matches: 8. The CDR3 loop reads CASSDAGTSGTVEQYF. In nucleotides, the CDR3 is TGTGCCAGCAGTGATGCCGGGACTAGCGGGACGGTCGAGCAGTACTTC.

The gene calls are TRBV11-2 and TRBJ1-5; D unresolved. The germline CDR1 and CDR2 sequences are SGHAT and FQNNGV. The CDR3 contains 15 residues. Between the trimmed V and J ends, which lost 2 bases and 0 bases, there was a span of 8 bases. CDR3 in amino acids: CASSLSGISNQPQHF. CDR3 nucleotides: TGTGCCAGCAGCTTATCCGGGATTAGCAATCAGCCCCAGCATTTT.

J is TRBJ2-1 and V is TRBV24-1; no clear D gene. This CDR3 contains 14 residues. Trimming took 3 bases from V and 9 from J, leaving 14 bases between them. CDR1 is KGHDR and CDR2 is SFDVKD in the germline V gene. CDR3 amino acids: CATSDPSRPGEQFF. CDR3 in DNA: TGTGCCACCAGTGATCCAAGCCGACCGGGTGAGCAGTTCTTC.